A selection of T cell receptor beta chains follows, all from one sample in a study of T-cell memory formation after mild COVID-19. TCRdb redid the calling of the 5' RACE reads with MiXCR, one entry per CDR3 protein. The profile shows some 320,000 distinct CDR3 sequences, roughly an eighth of them singletons. Input material: PBMCs or a T cell subset sorted from them (not recorded which). These receptors were taken from a man younger than 35 who had mild COVID-19 (a few samples of this study predate the infection). Cell type and time point are not known. The CDR3 runs from the conserved cysteine through the conserved F or W. Each record gives: clone size, V gene, J gene, D gene, CDR3 DNA, CDR3 protein. A D gene is named only where the DNA matches it firmly. Where a row states a size, it is once, few, many or the class of an expanded clone; other rows omit it.

abundance: many
v_gene: TRBV29-1
j_gene: TRBJ1-1
d_gene: TRBD1
CDR3nt: TGCAGCGTTGATACAGGGGAGGACACTGAAGCTTTCTTT
CDR3aa: CSVDTGEDTEAFF

abundance: NA
v_gene: TRBV21-1
j_gene: TRBJ1-2
d_gene: NA
CDR3nt: TGTGCCAGCAGCAAAGAGTGCGAGACAGGGGGCGGTGGCTACACCTTC
CDR3aa: CASSKECETGGGGYTF

abundance: NA
v_gene: TRBV12-3/TRBV12-4
j_gene: TRBJ1-5
d_gene: TRBD1
CDR3nt: TGTGCCAGCAGCCAGGACAGGAGTAATCAGCCCCAGCATTTT
CDR3aa: CASSQDRSNQPQHF

abundance: few
v_gene: TRBV5-1
j_gene: TRBJ1-2
d_gene: TRBD1
CDR3nt: TGCGCCAGCAGCGAGGGACAGGGGGCGAATGGCTACACCTTC
CDR3aa: CASSEGQGANGYTF

abundance: few
v_gene: TRBV7-2
j_gene: TRBJ2-2
d_gene: NA
CDR3nt: TGTGCCAGCAGCCCACAGCACACCGGGGAGCTGTTTTTT
CDR3aa: CASSPQHTGELFF

abundance: NA
v_gene: TRBV6-2/TRBV6-3
j_gene: TRBJ1-1
d_gene: TRBD1
CDR3nt: TGTGCCAGCAGAGGGACAGGGGGTTGGACTGAAGCTTTCTTT
CDR3aa: CASRGTGGWTEAFF

abundance: NA
v_gene: TRBV4-2
j_gene: TRBJ1-1
d_gene: TRBD1
CDR3nt: TGTGCCAGCAGCCAAGATCAGGGGGGGGGCACTGAAGCTTTCTTT
CDR3aa: CASSQDQGGGTEAFF

abundance: NA
v_gene: TRBV12-5
j_gene: TRBJ2-5
d_gene: TRBD2
CDR3nt: TGTGCTAGTCGTAGCGGGGGGCACCAAGAGACCCAGTACTTC
CDR3aa: CASRSGGHQETQYF

abundance: NA
v_gene: TRBV18
j_gene: TRBJ1-2
d_gene: NA
CDR3nt: TGTGCCAGCTCACCCGTCCAGGGATACTATGGCTACACCTTC
CDR3aa: CASSPVQGYYGYTF

abundance: few
v_gene: TRBV5-1
j_gene: TRBJ2-7
d_gene: NA
CDR3nt: TGCGCCAGCAGCTTGGTTCGGGCAGTCGGCTACGAGCAGTACTTC
CDR3aa: CASSLVRAVGYEQYF

abundance: NA
v_gene: TRBV9
j_gene: TRBJ1-5
d_gene: NA
CDR3nt: TGTGCCAGCAGCGGGGGGAGAGCATCGAGCAATCAGCCCCAGCATTTT
CDR3aa: CASSGGRASSNQPQHF

abundance: few
v_gene: TRBV4-3
j_gene: TRBJ2-1
d_gene: NA
CDR3nt: TGCGCCAGCAGCCAAGATAGGGCGAACAATGGGCAGTTCTTC
CDR3aa: CASSQDRANNGQFF

abundance: NA
v_gene: TRBV11-2
j_gene: TRBJ2-5
d_gene: NA
CDR3nt: TGTGCCAGCGAGGGGCCGGGGGAGACCCAGTACTTC
CDR3aa: CASEGPGETQYF

abundance: once
v_gene: TRBV12-3/TRBV12-4
j_gene: TRBJ2-1
d_gene: TRBD2
CDR3nt: TGTGCCAGCAGTTTAAGGGAGCGGGGGAGCTCCTACAATGAGCAGTTCTTC
CDR3aa: CASSLRERGSSYNEQFF

abundance: few
v_gene: TRBV11-3
j_gene: TRBJ2-1
d_gene: TRBD2
CDR3nt: TGTGCCAGCAGCTTAGGAGGCGGGGGGGCCAACAATGAGCAGTTCTTC
CDR3aa: CASSLGGGGANNEQFF

abundance: NA
v_gene: TRBV19
j_gene: TRBJ1-5
d_gene: NA
CDR3nt: TGTGCCAGCCGGGCCGGGGCATATCAGCCCCAGCATTTT
CDR3aa: CASRAGAYQPQHF

abundance: many
v_gene: TRBV11-2
j_gene: TRBJ2-7
d_gene: NA
CDR3nt: TGTGCCAGCAGCTTACAGGGCCACGAGCAGTACTTC
CDR3aa: CASSLQGHEQYF

abundance: NA
v_gene: TRBV18
j_gene: TRBJ2-2
d_gene: NA
CDR3nt: TGTGCCAGCTCACCACAGAGTTATACCGGGGAGCTGTTTTTT
CDR3aa: CASSPQSYTGELFF

abundance: few
v_gene: TRBV4-3
j_gene: TRBJ1-1
d_gene: NA
CDR3nt: TGCGCCAGCAGCCAAGTGGCCAAGAACACTGAAGCTTTCTTT
CDR3aa: CASSQVAKNTEAFF

abundance: few
v_gene: TRBV7-3
j_gene: TRBJ2-3
d_gene: TRBD2
CDR3nt: TGTGCCAGCAGCTTCGGGGGGTATGATACGCAGTATTTT
CDR3aa: CASSFGGYDTQYF

abundance: few
v_gene: TRBV18
j_gene: TRBJ2-1
d_gene: TRBD2
CDR3nt: TGTGCCAGCTCACCCACGGGGGGTTCGAATGAGCAGTTCTTC
CDR3aa: CASSPTGGSNEQFF

abundance: few
v_gene: TRBV7-2
j_gene: TRBJ1-2
d_gene: NA
CDR3nt: TGTGCCAGCAGCTTAGACCCAGGGACCCCCTATGGCTACACCTTC
CDR3aa: CASSLDPGTPYGYTF

abundance: NA
v_gene: TRBV19
j_gene: TRBJ1-3
d_gene: NA
CDR3nt: TGTGCCAGTAGTAACCCGGGTGGTTACACCATATATTTT
CDR3aa: CASSNPGGYTIYF

abundance: few
v_gene: TRBV27
j_gene: TRBJ1-6
d_gene: TRBD1
CDR3nt: TGTGCCAGCAGTCATGCCCACAGGGGTTATAATTCACCCCTCCACTTT
CDR3aa: CASSHAHRGYNSPLHF

abundance: NA
v_gene: TRBV3-1
j_gene: TRBJ2-3
d_gene: NA
CDR3nt: TGTGCCAGCAGCAAACCCCTTGGGCGTGGGCAGTATTTT
CDR3aa: CASSKPLGRGQYF

abundance: NA
v_gene: TRBV11-2
j_gene: TRBJ2-1
d_gene: TRBD2
CDR3nt: TGTGCCAGCAGCCTCGGGGGGTCCCCCTACAATGAGCAGTTCTTC
CDR3aa: CASSLGGSPYNEQFF

abundance: NA
v_gene: TRBV20-1
j_gene: TRBJ2-7
d_gene: NA
CDR3nt: TGCAGTGCCCGGCCCGGGTCAAACTCCGAGCAGTACTTC
CDR3aa: CSARPGSNSEQYF

abundance: few
v_gene: TRBV12-3/TRBV12-4
j_gene: TRBJ2-1
d_gene: NA
CDR3nt: TGTGCCAGCAGCTCCACGGTTGACAATGAGCAGTTCTTC
CDR3aa: CASSSTVDNEQFF

abundance: few
v_gene: TRBV4-2
j_gene: TRBJ1-2
d_gene: NA
CDR3nt: TGTGCCAGCAGCCAAGGGACTCTGGGATATGGCTACACCTTC
CDR3aa: CASSQGTLGYGYTF

abundance: NA
v_gene: TRBV10-3
j_gene: TRBJ2-3
d_gene: TRBD2
CDR3nt: TGTGCCATCGGACTAGCGGGGGGGCTTGGCACAGATACGCAGTATTTT
CDR3aa: CAIGLAGGLGTDTQYF

abundance: NA
v_gene: TRBV6-6
j_gene: TRBJ2-5
d_gene: TRBD1
CDR3nt: TGTGCCAGCAGGCGGGGCGGGACAGGGGGCTTGGAAGAGACCCAGTACTTC
CDR3aa: CASRRGGTGGLEETQYF

abundance: many
v_gene: TRBV18
j_gene: TRBJ2-5
d_gene: TRBD1
CDR3nt: TGTGCCAGCTCACCACGGCAGGGGGCAGGAGGAGAGACCCAGTACTTC
CDR3aa: CASSPRQGAGGETQYF

abundance: few
v_gene: TRBV5-1
j_gene: TRBJ2-5
d_gene: TRBD1
CDR3nt: TGCGCCAGCAGACGGGGACAGCCCCAAGAGACCCAGTACTTC
CDR3aa: CASRRGQPQETQYF

abundance: NA
v_gene: TRBV20-1
j_gene: TRBJ1-2
d_gene: TRBD1
CDR3nt: TGCAGCCGGGACAGGGACGCCTCTAACTATGGCTACACCTTC
CDR3aa: CSRDRDASNYGYTF

abundance: NA
v_gene: TRBV10-3
j_gene: TRBJ2-7
d_gene: NA
CDR3nt: TGTGCCACCAGGGAATCCTACGAGCAGTACTTC
CDR3aa: CATRESYEQYF

abundance: NA
v_gene: TRBV20-1
j_gene: TRBJ1-3
d_gene: NA
CDR3nt: TGCAGTGCTAGAGACAGCTCTGGAAACACCATATATTTT
CDR3aa: CSARDSSGNTIYF

abundance: NA
v_gene: TRBV7-9
j_gene: TRBJ2-3
d_gene: NA
CDR3nt: TGTGCCAGCAGCTCGAGGCAGGGTAGGAGCACAGATACGCAGTATTTT
CDR3aa: CASSSRQGRSTDTQYF

abundance: many
v_gene: TRBV5-1
j_gene: TRBJ2-3
d_gene: TRBD1
CDR3nt: TGTGCCAGCAGCCTTGGGACAGGCCCGGATACGCAGTATTTT
CDR3aa: CASSLGTGPDTQYF

abundance: NA
v_gene: TRBV5-1
j_gene: TRBJ1-1
d_gene: TRBD1
CDR3nt: TGCGCCAGCAGCCCGGGGACAGGGAGCGACACTGAAGCTTTCTTT
CDR3aa: CASSPGTGSDTEAFF

abundance: NA
v_gene: TRBV20-1
j_gene: TRBJ2-5
d_gene: NA
CDR3nt: TGCAGTGCCAGTCGTCCCGGGCAGCAAGAGACCCAGTACTTC
CDR3aa: CSASRPGQQETQYF

abundance: many
v_gene: TRBV5-1
j_gene: TRBJ2-3
d_gene: NA
CDR3nt: TGCGCCAGCAGCTTGGCGGGGGCCGGGACAGATACGCAGTATTTT
CDR3aa: CASSLAGAGTDTQYF

abundance: NA
v_gene: TRBV6-1
j_gene: TRBJ1-2
d_gene: NA
CDR3nt: TGTGCCAGCACCGGGTATATGCATGGCTACACCTTC
CDR3aa: CASTGYMHGYTF

abundance: NA
v_gene: TRBV19
j_gene: TRBJ2-3
d_gene: NA
CDR3nt: TGTGCCAGTGCGTCGGGCAGCACAGATACGCAGTATTTT
CDR3aa: CASASGSTDTQYF

abundance: few
v_gene: TRBV7-6
j_gene: TRBJ2-5
d_gene: NA
CDR3nt: TGTGCCAGCAGCACTCGGATGTACCAAGAGACCCAGTACTTC
CDR3aa: CASSTRMYQETQYF

abundance: NA
v_gene: TRBV7-9
j_gene: TRBJ2-1
d_gene: NA
CDR3nt: TGTGCCAGCAGCGAAGGACCCGGTGAGCAGTTCTTC
CDR3aa: CASSEGPGEQFF

abundance: many
v_gene: TRBV6-5
j_gene: TRBJ2-3
d_gene: TRBD2
CDR3nt: TGTGCCAGCAGTGCCTCCGGACTAGCGACAGATACGCAGTATTTT
CDR3aa: CASSASGLATDTQYF

abundance: NA
v_gene: TRBV20-1
j_gene: TRBJ2-3
d_gene: TRBD1
CDR3nt: TGCAGTGCCCACTCCGGGACAGGGCGTTCAGATACGCAGTATTTT
CDR3aa: CSAHSGTGRSDTQYF

abundance: NA
v_gene: TRBV20-1
j_gene: TRBJ2-1
d_gene: NA
CDR3nt: TGCAGTGCTAGAGTTTTTGGGGAGCAGTTCTTC
CDR3aa: CSARVFGEQFF

abundance: NA
v_gene: TRBV5-1
j_gene: TRBJ2-2
d_gene: TRBD2
CDR3nt: TGCGCCAGCAGCTTTGGCCTAGCGGGGGGGCCCGCCGGGGAGCTGTTTTTT
CDR3aa: CASSFGLAGGPAGELFF

abundance: few
v_gene: TRBV7-2
j_gene: TRBJ2-3
d_gene: NA
CDR3nt: TGTGCCAGCAGCTTCAATGTAGCAGATACGCAGTATTTT
CDR3aa: CASSFNVADTQYF

abundance: NA
v_gene: TRBV7-9
j_gene: TRBJ2-5
d_gene: TRBD1
CDR3nt: TGTGCCAGCAGTAGAGACAGGGTGAATTTTGAGACCCAGTACTTC
CDR3aa: CASSRDRVNFETQYF

abundance: NA
v_gene: TRBV18
j_gene: TRBJ1-2
d_gene: NA
CDR3nt: TGTGCCAGCTCACCGAGGGCAGGTTCCTATGGCTACACCTTC
CDR3aa: CASSPRAGSYGYTF

abundance: many
v_gene: TRBV10-3
j_gene: TRBJ2-3
d_gene: NA
CDR3nt: TGCGCATCAGGGGGGTACGGAGATACGCAGTATTTT
CDR3aa: CASGGYGDTQYF

abundance: NA
v_gene: TRBV7-9
j_gene: TRBJ1-2
d_gene: NA
CDR3nt: TGTGCCAGCAGTCGAGACAGCCACTATGGCTACACCTTC
CDR3aa: CASSRDSHYGYTF

abundance: few
v_gene: TRBV25-1
j_gene: TRBJ1-5
d_gene: NA
CDR3nt: TGTGCCAGCAGGCCCCGTTGGCCCCAGCATTTT
CDR3aa: CASRPRWPQHF

abundance: NA
v_gene: TRBV5-1
j_gene: TRBJ2-1
d_gene: TRBD2
CDR3nt: TGCGCCAGCAGCCAAAATGCGGGGGGGCAGGAGCAGTTCTTC
CDR3aa: CASSQNAGGQEQFF

abundance: NA
v_gene: TRBV4-1
j_gene: TRBJ1-2
d_gene: TRBD1
CDR3nt: TGCGCCAGCAGCCAGATACAGGGGGCTGATGGCTACACCTTC
CDR3aa: CASSQIQGADGYTF

abundance: NA
v_gene: TRBV12-3/TRBV12-4
j_gene: TRBJ1-2
d_gene: TRBD1
CDR3nt: TGTGCCAGCAGTTCTTTGGACAGGGTTCGTAACTATGGCTACACCTTC
CDR3aa: CASSSLDRVRNYGYTF

abundance: NA
v_gene: TRBV6-6
j_gene: TRBJ1-4
d_gene: NA
CDR3nt: TGTGCCAGCAGCAGGGGAAATGAAAAACTGTTTTTT
CDR3aa: CASSRGNEKLFF